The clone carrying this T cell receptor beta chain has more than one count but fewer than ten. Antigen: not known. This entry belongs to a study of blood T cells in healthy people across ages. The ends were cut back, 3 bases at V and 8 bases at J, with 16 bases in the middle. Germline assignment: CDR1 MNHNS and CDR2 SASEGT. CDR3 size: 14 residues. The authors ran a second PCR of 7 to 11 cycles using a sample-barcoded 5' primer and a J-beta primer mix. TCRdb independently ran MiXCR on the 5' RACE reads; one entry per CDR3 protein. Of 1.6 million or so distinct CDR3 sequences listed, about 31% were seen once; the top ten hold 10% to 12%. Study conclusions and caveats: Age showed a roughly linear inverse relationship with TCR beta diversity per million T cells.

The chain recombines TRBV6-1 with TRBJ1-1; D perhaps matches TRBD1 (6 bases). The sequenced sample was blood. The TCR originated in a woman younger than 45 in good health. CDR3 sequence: CASSDRDPRGEAFF. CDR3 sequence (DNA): TGTGCCAGCAGTGACCGGGATCCAAGGGGGGAAGCTTTCTTT.